This T cell receptor (beta chain) is from a study of cytomegalovirus exposure and HLA in healthy donors. Both 60 Vbeta primers and 13 Jbeta primers went into the PCR. TCRdb's table, derived via immunoSEQ multiplex PCR, lists solely in-frame clones and lacks some. The data hold about 170,000 clones, with 80% observed a single time. Points from the study as a whole: In a later analysis, most CMV-associated TCR beta chains appeared HLA-restricted. For most TCR beta V segments, an earlier analysis put the productive rate at about 87% or about 30% of the time.

The CDR3 totals 16 residues. Germline lookup yields CDR1 MNHNS and CDR2 SASEGT. Between the trimmed V and J ends, which lost 3 bases and 2 bases, there was a span of 14 bases. This clone has ten or more counts. Its antigen is currently unknown. V is TRBV6-1 and J is TRBJ1-5, with D perhaps TRBD1 (5 bases). The receptor was isolated from a woman aged 45-59 years in good health and CMV-seropositive. The sequencing input was PBMCs. CDR3 coding DNA: TGTGCCAGCAGTGAGGTGGACGGGGGGGGCAATCAGCCCCAGCATTTT. Protein: CASSEVDGGGNQPQHF.